The clone carrying this T cell receptor beta chain was counted once. The data originate from a study of blood T cell repertoires in COVID-19. The table came from immunoSEQ multiplex PCR; TCRdb's copy has only in-frame clones and leaves some out. The top ten clones hold 5.9% of a sample with around 120,000 clones, around 88% of them seen once. With 3 bases removed from V and 1 base from J, the gap between germline ends came to 6 bases. The length of the CDR3 is 13 residues. Germline CDR1 reads ENHRY; CDR2 reads SYGVKD. Material: peripheral blood. The receptor was isolated from a man older than 75 with active or convalescent COVID-19. The chain couples TRBV10-3 to TRBJ1-1; no clear D gene. The CDR3: CAISDSGNTEAFF. CDR3 coding DNA: TGTGCCATCAGTGACTCAGGGAACACTGAAGCTTTCTTT.